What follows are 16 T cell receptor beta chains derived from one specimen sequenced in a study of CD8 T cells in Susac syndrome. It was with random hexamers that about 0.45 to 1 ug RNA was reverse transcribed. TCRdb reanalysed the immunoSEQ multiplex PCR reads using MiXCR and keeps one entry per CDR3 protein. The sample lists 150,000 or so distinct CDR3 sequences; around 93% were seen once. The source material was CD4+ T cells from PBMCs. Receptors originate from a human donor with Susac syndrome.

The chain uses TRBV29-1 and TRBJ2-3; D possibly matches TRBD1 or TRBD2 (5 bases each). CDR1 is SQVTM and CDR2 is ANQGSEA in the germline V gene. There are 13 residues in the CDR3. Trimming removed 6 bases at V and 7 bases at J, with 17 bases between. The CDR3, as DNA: TGCAGCGTGGGGGACGGATTGGGGAATACGCAGTATTTT. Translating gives CSVGDGLGNTQYF.

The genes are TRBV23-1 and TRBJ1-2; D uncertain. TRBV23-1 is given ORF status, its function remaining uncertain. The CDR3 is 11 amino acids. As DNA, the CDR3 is TGCGGTAAACTTTGTTGGGGTTACTACACCTTC. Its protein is CGKLCWGYYTF.

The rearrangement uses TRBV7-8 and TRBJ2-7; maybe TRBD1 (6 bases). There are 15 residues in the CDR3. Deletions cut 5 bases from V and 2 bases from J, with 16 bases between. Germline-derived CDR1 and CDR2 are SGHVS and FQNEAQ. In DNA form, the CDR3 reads TGTGCCAGCAGCCCCTACAGGGAGAGAACCTACGAGCAGTACTTC. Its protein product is CASSPYRERTYEQYF.

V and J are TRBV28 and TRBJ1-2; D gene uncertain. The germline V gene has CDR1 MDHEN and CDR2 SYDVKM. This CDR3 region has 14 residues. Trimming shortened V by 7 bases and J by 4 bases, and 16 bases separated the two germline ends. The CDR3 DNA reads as TGTGCCAGCACCAAGGACCGGCGGATCTATGGCTACACCTTC. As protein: CASTKDRRIYGYTF.

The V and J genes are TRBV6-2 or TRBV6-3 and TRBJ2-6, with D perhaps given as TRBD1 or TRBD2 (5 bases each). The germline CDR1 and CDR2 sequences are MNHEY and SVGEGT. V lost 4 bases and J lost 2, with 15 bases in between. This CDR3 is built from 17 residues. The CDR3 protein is CASSWGLGGPGANVLTF. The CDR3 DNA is TGTGCCAGCAGTTGGGGCCTAGGAGGACCTGGGGCCAACGTCCTGACTTTC.

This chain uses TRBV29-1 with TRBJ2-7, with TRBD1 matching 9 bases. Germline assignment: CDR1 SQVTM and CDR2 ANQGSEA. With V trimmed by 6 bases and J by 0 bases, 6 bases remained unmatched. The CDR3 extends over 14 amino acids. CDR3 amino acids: CSVSGTGLSYEQYF. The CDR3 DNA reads TGCAGCGTCTCCGGGACAGGGCTCTCCTACGAGCAGTACTTC.

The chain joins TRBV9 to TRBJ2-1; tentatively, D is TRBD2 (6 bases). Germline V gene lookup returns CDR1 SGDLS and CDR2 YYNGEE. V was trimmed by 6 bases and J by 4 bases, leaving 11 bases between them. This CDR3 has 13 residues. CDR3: CASTTGAYNEQFF. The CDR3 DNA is TGTGCCAGCACTACGGGAGCGTACAATGAGCAGTTCTTC.

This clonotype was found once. CDR3 protein: CAWSVRPGLANSYEQYF. In DNA form, the CDR3 reads TGTGCCTGGAGTGTACGCCCTGGACTAGCGAACTCCTACGAGCAGTACTTC. This rearrangement joins TRBV30 to TRBJ2-7; 9 positions agree with TRBD2. This CDR3 has 17 amino acids. The germline gives CDR1 GTSNPN, CDR2 SVGIG (reference sequence). V was pared by 0 bases and J by 0 bases, with 9 bases of the junction left unmatched.

CDR3 nucleotides: TGTGCCAGCAGGTTGGGGACTAGCAGCTACGAGCAGTACTTC. This encodes CASRLGTSSYEQYF. The chain recombines TRBV12-3 or TRBV12-4 with TRBJ2-7; 9 positions agree with TRBD2. V dropped 6 bases and J dropped 3; count of bases not matched to a gene: 6. The CDR3 sequence is 14 residues long.

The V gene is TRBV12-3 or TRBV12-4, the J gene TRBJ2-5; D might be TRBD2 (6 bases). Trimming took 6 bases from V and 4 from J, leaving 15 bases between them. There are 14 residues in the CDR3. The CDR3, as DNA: TGTGCCAGCAGCTCAAGACTAGATCTAGAGACCCAGTACTTC. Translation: CASSSRLDLETQYF.

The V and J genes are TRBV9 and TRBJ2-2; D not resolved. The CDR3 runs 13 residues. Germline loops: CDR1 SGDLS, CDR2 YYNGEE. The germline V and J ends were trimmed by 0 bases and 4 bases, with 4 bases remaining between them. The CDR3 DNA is TGTGCCAGCAGCGTAGAACGCACCGGGGAGCTGTTTTTT. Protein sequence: CASSVERTGELFF. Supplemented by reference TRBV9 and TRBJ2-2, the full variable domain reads DSGVTQTPKHLITATGQRVTLRCSPRSGDLSVYWYQQSLDQGLQFLIQYYNGEERAKGNILERFSAQQFPDLHSELNLSSLELGDSALYFCASSVERTGELFFGEGSRLTVL.

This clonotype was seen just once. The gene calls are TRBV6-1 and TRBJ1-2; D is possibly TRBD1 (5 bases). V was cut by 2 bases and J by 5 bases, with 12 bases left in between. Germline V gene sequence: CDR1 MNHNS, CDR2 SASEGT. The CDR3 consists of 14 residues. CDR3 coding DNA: TGTGCCAGCAGTGAACTAGGTGGGGGATATGGCTACACCTTC. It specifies CASSELGGGYGYTF.

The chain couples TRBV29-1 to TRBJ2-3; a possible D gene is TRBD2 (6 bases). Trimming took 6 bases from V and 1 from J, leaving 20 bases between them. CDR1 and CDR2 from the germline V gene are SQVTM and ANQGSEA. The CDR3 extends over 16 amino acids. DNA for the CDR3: TGCAGCGTGGCCGGGACTTTAATCCGGGGCACAGATACGCAGTATTTT. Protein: CSVAGTLIRGTDTQYF.

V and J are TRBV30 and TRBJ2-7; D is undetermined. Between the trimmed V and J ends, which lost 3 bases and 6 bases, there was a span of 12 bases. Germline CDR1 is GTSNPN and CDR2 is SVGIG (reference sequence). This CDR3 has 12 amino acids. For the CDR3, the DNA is TGTGCCTGGAGCGCTGTTGGGCTCGAGCAGTACTTC. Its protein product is CAWSAVGLEQYF. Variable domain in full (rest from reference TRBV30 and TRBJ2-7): SQTIHQWPATLVQPVGSPLSLECTVEGTSNPNLYWYRQAAGRGLQLLFYSVGIGQISSEVPQNLSASRPQDRQFILSSKKLLLSDSGFYLCAWSAVGLEQYFGPGTRLTVT.

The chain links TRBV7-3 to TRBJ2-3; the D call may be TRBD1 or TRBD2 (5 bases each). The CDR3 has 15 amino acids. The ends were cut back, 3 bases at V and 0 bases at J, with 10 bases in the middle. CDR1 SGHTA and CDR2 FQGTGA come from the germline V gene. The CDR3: CASSLGTYSTDTQYF. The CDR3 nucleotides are TGTGCCAGCAGCTTGGGGACGTACAGCACAGATACGCAGTATTTT.

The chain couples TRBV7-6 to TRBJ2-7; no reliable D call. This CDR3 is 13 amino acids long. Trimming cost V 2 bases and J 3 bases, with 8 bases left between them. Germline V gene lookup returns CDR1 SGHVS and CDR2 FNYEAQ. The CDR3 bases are TGTGCCAGCAGCTTATCGGCAGACTACGAGCAGTACTTC. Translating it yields CASSLSADYEQYF.